The clone carrying this TCR beta chain has a handful of counts. The antigen is not known. The data were obtained in a study of T cells after yellow fever vaccination. Overall study findings and caveats: CD4 and CD8 compartments shared a small share of clonotypes. The booster saw the reappearance of most primary-vaccination clones (around 95% CD4, about 88% CD8).

The CDR3 length is 15 residues. V dropped 1 base and J dropped 8; count of bases not matched to a gene: 5. TCRdb itself ran the 5' RACE reads through MiXCR, one entry per CDR3 protein. This table has about 240,000 distinct CDR3 sequences, about 7.1% appearing once. The rearrangement joins TRBV12-3 or TRBV12-4 to TRBJ2-1; 10 nucleotides agree with TRBD2. Sequencing was performed on CD4+ T cells sorted from PBMCs, taken 15 days after the yellow fever booster vaccination. The clonotype originates from a man aged 30 to 45 who received the YFV17D yellow fever vaccine. DNA of the CDR3: TGTGCCAGCAGTTTAGAGCGGGAGGGCCGGGATGAGCAGTTCTTC. Protein sequence: CASSLEREGRDEQFF.